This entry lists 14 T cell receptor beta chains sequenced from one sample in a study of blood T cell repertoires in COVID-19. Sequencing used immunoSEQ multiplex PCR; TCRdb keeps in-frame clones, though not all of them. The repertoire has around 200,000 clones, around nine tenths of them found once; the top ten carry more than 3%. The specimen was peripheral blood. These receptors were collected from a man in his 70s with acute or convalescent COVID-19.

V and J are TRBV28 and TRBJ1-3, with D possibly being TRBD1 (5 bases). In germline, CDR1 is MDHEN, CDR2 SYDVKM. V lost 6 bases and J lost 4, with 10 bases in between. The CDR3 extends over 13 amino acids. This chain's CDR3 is CASRSGTGNTIYF. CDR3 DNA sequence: TGTGCCAGCAGAAGCGGGACCGGAAACACCATATATTTT. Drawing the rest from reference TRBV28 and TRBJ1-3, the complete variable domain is DVKVTQSSRYLVKRTGEKVFLECVQDMDHENMFWYRQDPGLGLRLIYFSYDVKMKEKGDIPEGYSVSREKKERFSLILESASTNQTSMYLCASRSGTGNTIYFGEGSWLTVV.

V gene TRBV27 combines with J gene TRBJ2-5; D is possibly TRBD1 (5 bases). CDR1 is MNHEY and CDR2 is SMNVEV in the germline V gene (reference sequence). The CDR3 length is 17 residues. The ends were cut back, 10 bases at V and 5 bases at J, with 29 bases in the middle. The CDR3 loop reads CATLSYPARALRETQYF. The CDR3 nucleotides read TGTGCCACCCTAAGTTACCCCGCCAGGGCCCTTAGGGAGACCCAGTACTTC.

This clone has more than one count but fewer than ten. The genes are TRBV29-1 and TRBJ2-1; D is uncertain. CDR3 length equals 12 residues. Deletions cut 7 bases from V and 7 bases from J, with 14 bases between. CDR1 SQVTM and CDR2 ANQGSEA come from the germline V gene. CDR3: CSAVDPGNEQFF. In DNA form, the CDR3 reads TGCAGCGCGGTTGACCCCGGGAATGAGCAGTTCTTC.

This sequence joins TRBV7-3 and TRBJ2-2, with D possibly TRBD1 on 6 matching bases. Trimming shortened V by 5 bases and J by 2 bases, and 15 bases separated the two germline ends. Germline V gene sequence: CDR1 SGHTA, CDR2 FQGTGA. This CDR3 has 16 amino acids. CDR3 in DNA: TGTGCCAGCAGCCGGGTCGGGACACCCAACACCGGGGAGCTGTTTTTT. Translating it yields CASSRVGTPNTGELFF. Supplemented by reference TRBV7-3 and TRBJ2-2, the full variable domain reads GAGVSQTPSNKVTEKGKYVELRCDPISGHTALYWYRQSLGQGPEFLIYFQGTGAADDSGLPNDRFFAVRPEGSVSTLKIQRTERGDSAVYLCASSRVGTPNTGELFFGEGSRLTVL.

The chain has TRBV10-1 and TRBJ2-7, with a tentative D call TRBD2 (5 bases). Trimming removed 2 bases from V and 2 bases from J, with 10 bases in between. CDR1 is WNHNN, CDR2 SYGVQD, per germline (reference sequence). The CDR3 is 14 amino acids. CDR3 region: CASSESGITYEQYF. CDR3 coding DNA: TGCGCCAGCAGTGAGAGCGGAATTACCTACGAGCAGTACTTC.

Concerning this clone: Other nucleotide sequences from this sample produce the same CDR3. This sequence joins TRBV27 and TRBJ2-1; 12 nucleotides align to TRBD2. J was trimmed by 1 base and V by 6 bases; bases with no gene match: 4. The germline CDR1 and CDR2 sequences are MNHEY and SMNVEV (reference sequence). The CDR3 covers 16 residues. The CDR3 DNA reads TGTGCCAGCAGCCCCCTAGCGGGGGGGTCCTACAATGAGCAGTTCTTC. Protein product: CASSPLAGGSYNEQFF.

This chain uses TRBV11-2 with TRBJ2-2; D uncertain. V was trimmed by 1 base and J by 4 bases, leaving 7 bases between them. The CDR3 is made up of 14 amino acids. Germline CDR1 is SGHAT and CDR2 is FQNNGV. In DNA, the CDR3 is TGTGCCAGCAGCTTAGCGGTTAGCACCGGGGAGCTGTTTTTT. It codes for CASSLAVSTGELFF.

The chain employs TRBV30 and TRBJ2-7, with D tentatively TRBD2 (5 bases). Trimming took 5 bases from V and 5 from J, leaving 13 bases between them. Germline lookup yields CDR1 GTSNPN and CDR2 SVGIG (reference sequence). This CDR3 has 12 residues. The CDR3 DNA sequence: TGTGCCTGGCTCGGACTGGGTGACGAGCAGTACTTC. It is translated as CAWLGLGDEQYF. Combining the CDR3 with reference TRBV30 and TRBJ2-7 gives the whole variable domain SQTIHQWPATLVQPVGSPLSLECTVEGTSNPNLYWYRQAAGRGLQLLFYSVGIGQISSEVPQNLSASRPQDRQFILSSKKLLLSDSGFYLCAWLGLGDEQYFGPGTRLTVT.

The CDR3 nucleotides are TGTGCCAGCAGCGGTGGCGGGGGGTCCTTTTACTACAATGAGCAGTTCTTC. Protein product: CASSGGGGSFYYNEQFF. This chain links TRBV9 with TRBJ2-1, with 8 bases that match TRBD2. The CDR3 length is 17 residues. Germline lookup yields CDR1 SGDLS and CDR2 YYNGEE. Trimming removed 3 bases from V and 3 bases from J; junction bases left unmatched: 11.

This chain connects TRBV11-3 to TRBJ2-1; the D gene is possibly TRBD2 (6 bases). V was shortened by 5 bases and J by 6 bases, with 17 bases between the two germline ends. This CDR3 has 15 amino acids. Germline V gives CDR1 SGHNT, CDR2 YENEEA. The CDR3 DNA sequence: TGTGCCAGCAGCCCGCGGGGTAGCCCGGGCAATGAGCAGTTCTTC. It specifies CASSPRGSPGNEQFF.

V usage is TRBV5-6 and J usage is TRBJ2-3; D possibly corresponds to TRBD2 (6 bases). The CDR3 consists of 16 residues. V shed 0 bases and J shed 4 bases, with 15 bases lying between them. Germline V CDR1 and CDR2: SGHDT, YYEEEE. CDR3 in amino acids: CASSLADQSGADTQYF. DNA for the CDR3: TGTGCCAGCAGCTTGGCCGACCAGTCGGGGGCAGATACGCAGTATTTT.

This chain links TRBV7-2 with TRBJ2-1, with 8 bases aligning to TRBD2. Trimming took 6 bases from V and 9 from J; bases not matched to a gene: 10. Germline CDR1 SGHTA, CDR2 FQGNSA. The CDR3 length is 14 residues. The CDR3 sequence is CASSQGTRRGEQFF. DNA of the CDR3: TGTGCCAGCAGTCAGGGGACTAGAAGAGGTGAGCAGTTCTTC.

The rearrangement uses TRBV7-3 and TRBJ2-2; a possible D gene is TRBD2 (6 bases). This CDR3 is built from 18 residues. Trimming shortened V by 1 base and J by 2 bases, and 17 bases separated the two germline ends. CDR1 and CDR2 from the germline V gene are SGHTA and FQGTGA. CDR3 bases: TGTGCCAGCAGCTTAAGGGGCGGGGTCGGCTCAAACACCGGGGAGCTGTTTTTT. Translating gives CASSLRGGVGSNTGELFF.

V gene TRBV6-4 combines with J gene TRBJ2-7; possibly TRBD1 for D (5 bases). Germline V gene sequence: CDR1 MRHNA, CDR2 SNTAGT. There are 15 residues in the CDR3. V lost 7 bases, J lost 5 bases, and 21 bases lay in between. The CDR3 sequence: CASKGSETVCNEQYF. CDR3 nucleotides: TGTGCCAGCAAAGGATCTGAGACAGTCTGTAACGAGCAGTACTTC.